These T cell receptor beta chains were read from a single sample in a study of response to subunit inactivated influenza vaccine. TCRdb processed the RT-PCR reads anew with MiXCR; each CDR3 protein has one entry. The top ten hold approximately 7% of the sample, which has approximately 730,000 distinct CDR3 sequences, roughly 13% seen once. Sample: PBMCs from blood, taken roughly 2 weeks before vaccination. The source is a man aged 45-65 years who received an inactivated influenza vaccine. Both conserved end residues are part of each CDR3. D genes are given only for firm matches. Rows give clone size only sometimes, using once, few, many, or a class for an expanded clone.

size,V,D,J,DNA,CDR3
many,TRBV27,TRBD2,TRBJ2-7,TGTGCCAGCAGTTTATTGGCAGCGGGAGGGATTTACGAGCAGTACTTC,CASSLLAAGGIYEQYF
many,TRBV29-1,NA,TRBJ1-1,TGCAGCGTTGAGAGGGTAGACAAGACTGAAGCTTTCTTT,CSVERVDKTEAFF
few,TRBV6-1,TRBD2,TRBJ2-1,TGTGCCAGCAGTGAAGGGTCTAGCGGGAGGAATGAGCAGTTCTTC,CASSEGSSGRNEQFF
NA,TRBV5-5,NA,TRBJ2-3,TGTGCCAGCAGCGCTTTCGATGGGGCAGATACGCAGTATTTT,CASSAFDGADTQYF
NA,TRBV6-2/TRBV6-3,NA,TRBJ1-5,TGTGCCAGCAGTTCGCACCAGGGCAATCAGCCCCAGCATTTT,CASSSHQGNQPQHF
many,TRBV28,NA,TRBJ2-7,TGTGCCAGCAGTTTAAGGGAGCAGTACTTC,CASSLREQYF
few,TRBV5-6,TRBD2,TRBJ2-5,TGTGCCAGCAGCTTCTCGCGGGAGTTCGAGACCCAGTACTTC,CASSFSREFETQYF
NA,TRBV20-1,TRBD2,TRBJ2-3,TGCAGTGCAACCGGGACTAGCGGGACCAGCACAGATACGCAGTATTTT,CSATGTSGTSTDTQYF
NA,TRBV20-1,NA,TRBJ1-5,TGCAGTGCTCGCCAATTTGAGGCTCAGCCCCAGCATTTT,CSARQFEAQPQHF
few,TRBV5-5,NA,TRBJ2-7,TGTGCCAGCAGCTTGGAGTGGGGTGACTACGAGCAGTACTTC,CASSLEWGDYEQYF
once,TRBV15,NA,TRBJ2-2,TGTGCCACCAGCAGTGGGCAGAACACCGGGGAGCTGTTTTTT,CATSSGQNTGELFF
few,TRBV7-9,NA,TRBJ2-5,TGTGCCAGCAGCGCCGATCCGGGACACCTCTGGGAGATCCAGTACTTC,CASSADPGHLWEIQYF
NA,TRBV7-2,TRBD2,TRBJ2-7,TGTGCCAGCAGTCCGATAGCGGGAGGAGGGTCCTACGAGCAGTACTTC,CASSPIAGGGSYEQYF
NA,TRBV6-1,NA,TRBJ2-2,TGTGCCAGCAGTGGGGGCGGCGCCGGGGAGCTGTTTTTT,CASSGGGAGELFF
NA,TRBV4-2,NA,TRBJ2-3,TGTGCCAGCAGCCAAGATCCCGCGGCGTCGAGTTCTCATACGCAGTATTTT,CASSQDPAASSSHTQYF
NA,TRBV6-5,NA,TRBJ2-3,TGTGCCAGCATTGGCACAGATACGCAGTATTTT,CASIGTDTQYF
few,TRBV6-1,NA,TRBJ1-2,TGTGCCAGCAGTCGTTGGGGGGTGGGAAACTATGGCTACACCTTC,CASSRWGVGNYGYTF
NA,TRBV7-9,NA,TRBJ2-5,TGTGCCAGCAGCATGAGTAGTGAGACCCAGTACTTC,CASSMSSETQYF
once,TRBV10-3,TRBD1,TRBJ1-1,TGTGCCATCAGTGAATTAAGGGGGCCCACTGTAGCTTTCTTT,CAISELRGPTVAFF
NA,TRBV28,NA,TRBJ1-2,TGTGCCAGCAGTTTCTTGGCGGGGGAGGCTGGCTACACCTTC,CASSFLAGEAGYTF
few,TRBV4-2,TRBD2,TRBJ2-1,TGTGCCAGCAGCCAAGAAAGGTTCACTAGCGGGAGGTATCACAATGAGCAGTTCTTC,CASSQERFTSGRYHNEQFF
NA,TRBV12-3/TRBV12-4,TRBD2,TRBJ2-7,TGTGCCAGCAATCAAGCGGGACTCCGCGAGCAGTACTTC,CASNQAGLREQYF
many,TRBV11-2,NA,TRBJ2-7,TGTGCCAGCCAACCAGGACCCTTGCTCCGCGAGCAGTACTTC,CASQPGPLLREQYF
NA,TRBV24-1,NA,TRBJ2-3,TGTGCCACCAAATCGGACAGCACAGATACGCAGTATTTT,CATKSDSTDTQYF
few,TRBV7-2,NA,TRBJ2-6,TGTGCCAGCAGCATACAGGGAGCTGGGGCCAACGTCCTGACTTTC,CASSIQGAGANVLTF
NA,TRBV9,TRBD1,TRBJ1-1,TGTGCCAGCAGCGTCGACCCCGGGACAGGGCACACTGAAGCTTTCTTT,CASSVDPGTGHTEAFF
NA,TRBV6-2/TRBV6-3,NA,TRBJ2-3,TGTGCCAGCAGTGTACCGTGGTCCGGAGATACGCAGTATTTT,CASSVPWSGDTQYF